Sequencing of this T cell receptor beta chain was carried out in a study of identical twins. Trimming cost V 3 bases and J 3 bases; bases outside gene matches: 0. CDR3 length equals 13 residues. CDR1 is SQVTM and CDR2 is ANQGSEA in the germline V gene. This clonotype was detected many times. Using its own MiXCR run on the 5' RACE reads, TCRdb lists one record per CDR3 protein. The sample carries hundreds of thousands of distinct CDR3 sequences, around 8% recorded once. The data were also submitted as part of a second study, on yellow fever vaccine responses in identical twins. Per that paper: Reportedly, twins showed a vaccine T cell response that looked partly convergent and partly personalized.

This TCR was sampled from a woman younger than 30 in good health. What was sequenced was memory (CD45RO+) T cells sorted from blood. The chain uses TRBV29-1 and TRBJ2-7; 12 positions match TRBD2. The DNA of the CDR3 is TGCAGCGTTGAGACTAGCGGGAGCTACGAGCAGTACTTC. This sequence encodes CSVETSGSYEQYF.